This TCR beta chain was obtained from a study of spatial heterogeneity in lung cancer (dated by TCRdb to about 2019). Regarding the study in general: More beta-chain than alpha-chain transcripts were consistently detected, likely reflecting higher beta-chain transcript abundance. The study linked features of the TCR repertoire to counts of nonsynonymous mutations, which were determined by whole-exome sequencing of tumor tissue. In non-small cell lung cancer, the study made a quantitative comparison of TCR alpha and beta repertoires among multiple tumor regions, matched nontumor lung and blood. In the raw uncorrected reads, each unique combination of TCR and UMI appeared more than ten times on average. At surgery, hundreds of tumor regions, approximately 64 matched nontumor lung samples and 56 PBMC samples were TCR-sequenced for both alpha and beta chains.

Including cysteine and phenylalanine, the CDR3 has 14 amino acids. The DNA shown is the 42-base CDR3, in frame from base 1. Trimming at the junction amounts to 7 bases on V and 1 base on J, and the germline ends lie 13 bases apart. Broader findings and caveats from the paper: Ubiquitous expanded tumor TCRs were detected in blood more often at tumor resection than at routine follow-up. Confirming at a functional level the hypothesis that regional TCRs recognize regional mutations was considered to require additional single-cell paired TCR alpha and beta sequencing.

As concerns this clonotype: Its antigen target is currently unknown. Per-base qualities were not stored, and no clone one base away is much larger.

This sample's time point label indicates: sample taken at primary tumor resection. For TCR sequencing, whole RNA was extracted from tumor and nontumor lung tissue, or from cryopreserved PBMC samples, and no cell sorting was done. Samples were obtained from 72 patients with early-stage, untreated non-small cell lung cancer from the lung TRACERx cohort. Patients were selected for TCR sequencing only if sufficient RNA was available from at least two tumor regions. Libraries came from 5' RACE. Sequenced on a NextSeq 500. In the TCR library protocol, a unique molecular identifier was attached to each TCR cDNA molecule so that PCR and sequencing errors could be corrected. The authors processed their data as follows. TCR identification, UMI-based error correction and CDR3 extraction were all carried out with Decombinator tools. Expanded TCRs were defined as those above a frequency of 2 per 1,000, corresponding to the top 1% of the tumor frequency distribution. Each repertoire was subsampled 100 times to 5,000 TCRs, after which Renyi diversity was computed with the R vegan package. CDR3 similarity networks were constructed using string-kernel similarity of amino acid triplets, with links drawn between CDR3s whose pairwise similarity was above 0.82. TCRdb reworked the public reads: Q25 trimming with fastp, MiXCR clone assembly, productive beta chains retained. Rows are combined by CDR3 protein, so each entry shows the most common genes and DNA. The V and J calls follow TCRdb's processing rather than the paper's. The sample table lists 12,000 or so distinct CDR3 sequences, roughly an eighth of them with a count of one. Of the sample, 2% to 3% falls within the top ten clones.

This sequence uses TRBV12-3 or TRBV12-4 and TRBJ1-1; no confident D gene assignment can be made. The receptor comes from a female donor with early-stage non-small cell lung cancer. Sequenced here: PBMCs, sampled at surgery. In nucleotides, the sequence is TGTGCCAGCACCCCCGGTCGGGGGAACACTGAAGCTTTCTTT. The encoded protein is CASTPGRGNTEAFF.